One and the same sample provided the 3 T cell receptor beta chains below, sequenced in a study of T cell repertoires in cytomegalovirus infection. MiXCR, run by TCRdb on the reads, gives a single entry per CDR3 protein. The table shows about 300,000 distinct CDR3 sequences, with about a tenth occurring only once. Sequenced material: PBMCs. The receptors stem from a human donor in good health (CMV status not recorded). Some clones in this sample may be carry-over from other donors' samples.

This clonotype was seen more than once but under ten times. The V and J genes are TRBV29-1 and TRBJ2-3, with a possible D match to TRBD1 (6 bases). V lost 0 bases and J 2 bases, leaving 24 bases between the germline ends. The CDR3 spans 19 residues. Germline assignment: CDR1 SQVTM and CDR2 ANQGSEA. CDR3: CSVEDPGRGRQQPTDTQYF. As DNA, the CDR3 is TGCAGCGTTGAAGATCCAGGCAGGGGAAGACAACAACCCACAGATACGCAGTATTTT.

This clonotype was detected ten times or more. The CDR3 spells CASSLTGVEQFF. In DNA, the CDR3 is TGTGCCAGCAGCTTGACAGGGGTAGAGCAGTTCTTC. This chain connects TRBV5-6 to TRBJ2-1, with 7 bases fitting TRBD1. Germline values: CDR1 SGHDT, CDR2 YYEEEE. V lost 1 base and J lost 10; bases outside the gene matches: 2. The CDR3 consists of 12 residues.

The chain couples TRBV20-1 to TRBJ1-5; possible D gene TRBD1, 5 bases. The CDR3 covers 15 residues. CDR1 and CDR2 from the germline V gene are DFQATT and SNEGSKA (reference sequence). Trimming pared 3 bases from V and 0 bases from J, leaving 12 bases between. The DNA of the CDR3 is TGCAGTGCTAGTAGTACAGGAAATAGCAATCAGCCCCAGCATTTT. Residues: CSASSTGNSNQPQHF.